A selection of T cell receptor beta chains follows, all from one sample in a study of memory CD4+ T cells and cytomegalovirus serostatus. Sequenced by immunoSEQ multiplex PCR; TCRdb stores in-frame clones only, minus some. This table holds roughly 49,000 clones, just under 80% found once. Sequenced sample: memory CD4+ T cells from blood. Receptors were obtained from an adult in good health and CMV-seronegative. The CDR3 runs from the conserved cysteine through the conserved F or W. A D gene is named only where the DNA matches it firmly. Clone size is not always given. Where it is, it says once, few, many or a class for expanded clones.

j_call: TRBJ1-1; v_call: TRBV6-5; d_call: TRBD1; clone_size: .; cdr3_aa: CASTRDRMNTEAFF; cdr3_nt: TGTGCCAGCACCCGGGACAGGATGAACACTGAAGCTTTCTTT
j_call: TRBJ2-7; v_call: TRBV7-7; d_call: .; clone_size: .; cdr3_aa: CASSPPGCPYF; cdr3_nt: TGTGCCAGCAGCCCCCCTGGTTGTCCGTACTTC
j_call: TRBJ1-2; v_call: TRBV6-5; d_call: .; clone_size: .; cdr3_aa: CASSPQGLGYTF; cdr3_nt: TGTGCCAGCAGCCCACAGGGTCTGGGCTACACCTTC
j_call: TRBJ2-7; v_call: TRBV5-1; d_call: TRBD1; clone_size: .; cdr3_aa: CASSPRQGEQYF; cdr3_nt: TGCGCCAGCAGCCCAAGACAGGGCGAGCAGTACTTC
j_call: TRBJ1-6; v_call: TRBV11-2; d_call: TRBD1; clone_size: few; cdr3_aa: CASSSGQGNSPLHF; cdr3_nt: TGTGCCAGCAGCTCAGGACAGGGGAATTCACCCCTCCACTTT
j_call: TRBJ2-7; v_call: TRBV11-1; d_call: .; clone_size: .; cdr3_aa: CASSGGSKVSSYEQYF; cdr3_nt: TGTGCCAGCAGCGGGGGGAGTAAAGTAAGCTCCTACGAGCAGTACTTC
j_call: TRBJ1-1; v_call: TRBV6-5; d_call: .; clone_size: .; cdr3_aa: CASSTGGNTEAFF; cdr3_nt: TGTGCCAGCAGTACTGGGGGAAATACTGAAGCTTTCTTT
j_call: TRBJ1-3; v_call: TRBV7-2; d_call: .; clone_size: .; cdr3_aa: CASSSPSTGGNTIYF; cdr3_nt: TGTGCCAGCAGCTCCCCTAGTACGGGCGGAAACACCATATATTTT
j_call: TRBJ2-3; v_call: TRBV5-1; d_call: TRBD1; clone_size: .; cdr3_aa: CASSTSGQGTDTQYF; cdr3_nt: TGCGCCAGCAGCACCTCCGGACAGGGGACAGATACGCAGTATTTT
j_call: TRBJ1-2; v_call: TRBV29-1; d_call: .; clone_size: .; cdr3_aa: CSVEGSRGQGNYGYTF; cdr3_nt: TGCAGCGTTGAAGGAAGCAGGGGTCAGGGCAACTATGGCTACACCTTC
j_call: TRBJ1-3; v_call: TRBV7-8; d_call: .; clone_size: .; cdr3_aa: CASSLDRYSGNTIYF; cdr3_nt: TGTGCCAGCAGCCTTGACAGATACTCTGGAAACACCATATATTTT
j_call: TRBJ2-7; v_call: TRBV29-1; d_call: .; clone_size: .; cdr3_aa: CSVVRVYEQYF; cdr3_nt: TGCAGCGTTGTTCGGGTCTACGAGCAGTACTTC
j_call: TRBJ1-6; v_call: TRBV4-2; d_call: .; clone_size: .; cdr3_aa: CASSQERSSPLHF; cdr3_nt: TGTGCCAGCAGCCAAGAACGGTCGTCACCCCTCCACTTT
j_call: TRBJ1-5; v_call: TRBV18; d_call: .; clone_size: .; cdr3_aa: CASSPTGSVQPQHF; cdr3_nt: TGTGCCAGCTCACCTACAGGGAGCGTTCAGCCCCAGCATTTT
j_call: TRBJ2-7; v_call: TRBV9; d_call: TRBD1; clone_size: .; cdr3_aa: CASSVGWDRAHEQYF; cdr3_nt: TGTGCCAGCAGCGTAGGTTGGGACAGGGCCCACGAGCAGTACTTC
j_call: TRBJ1-3; v_call: TRBV18; d_call: .; clone_size: .; cdr3_aa: CASSDFSSGNTIYF; cdr3_nt: TGTGCCAGCTCTGACTTTTCCTCTGGAAACACCATATATTTT
j_call: TRBJ1-2; v_call: TRBV9; d_call: .; clone_size: .; cdr3_aa: CASSVTPAEMYGYTF; cdr3_nt: TGTGCCAGCAGCGTAACCCCAGCAGAGATGTATGGCTACACCTTC
j_call: TRBJ2-5; v_call: TRBV21-1; d_call: .; clone_size: .; cdr3_aa: CASSNSPAQETQYF; cdr3_nt: TGTGCCAGCAGCAATAGCCCGGCTCAAGAGACCCAGTACTTC
j_call: TRBJ2-2; v_call: TRBV5-1; d_call: .; clone_size: few; cdr3_aa: CASSRVVNTGELFF; cdr3_nt: TGCGCCAGCAGCAGGGTAGTGAACACCGGGGAGCTGTTTTTT
j_call: TRBJ1-6; v_call: TRBV2; d_call: .; clone_size: .; cdr3_aa: CASREQEGPNYNSPLHF; cdr3_nt: TGTGCCAGCAGGGAACAGGAGGGTCCAAACTATAATTCACCCCTCCACTTT
j_call: TRBJ2-7; v_call: TRBV9; d_call: TRBD2; clone_size: .; cdr3_aa: CASSVGAGGYEQYF; cdr3_nt: TGTGCCAGCAGCGTAGGAGCGGGGGGTTACGAGCAGTACTTC
j_call: TRBJ2-7; v_call: TRBV7-2; d_call: .; clone_size: medium-sized; cdr3_aa: CASSLVSSAGEQYF; cdr3_nt: TGTGCCAGCAGCTTAGTGTCTAGCGCCGGCGAGCAGTACTTC
j_call: TRBJ1-1; v_call: TRBV29-1; d_call: .; clone_size: few; cdr3_aa: CSVVAGTQRSVTEAFF; cdr3_nt: TGCAGCGTTGTGGCCGGGACCCAACGTTCAGTCACTGAAGCTTTCTTT
j_call: TRBJ1-2; v_call: TRBV11-1; d_call: .; clone_size: .; cdr3_aa: CASSLLGDGYTF; cdr3_nt: TGTGCCAGCAGCTTACTAGGGGATGGCTACACCTTC
j_call: TRBJ2-3; v_call: TRBV5-4; d_call: TRBD2; clone_size: .; cdr3_aa: CASSLGSSGGSSDTQYF; cdr3_nt: TGTGCCAGCAGCTTGGGGTCTAGCGGGGGATCCTCGGATACGCAGTATTTT
j_call: TRBJ2-3; v_call: TRBV6-5; d_call: TRBD2; clone_size: once; cdr3_aa: CASSGGSTDTQYF; cdr3_nt: TGTGCCAGCAGTGGCGGGAGTACAGATACGCAGTATTTT
j_call: TRBJ2-5; v_call: TRBV6-1; d_call: TRBD2; clone_size: medium-sized; cdr3_aa: CASSVASGAQETQYF; cdr3_nt: TGTGCCAGCAGTGTGGCTAGCGGCGCCCAAGAGACCCAGTACTTC
j_call: TRBJ2-7; v_call: TRBV9; d_call: .; clone_size: .; cdr3_aa: CASSVDISNEQYF; cdr3_nt: TGTGCCAGCAGCGTAGATATAAGTAACGAGCAGTACTTC
j_call: TRBJ1-5; v_call: TRBV10-3; d_call: TRBD1; clone_size: .; cdr3_aa: CAISLGTGSNQPQHF; cdr3_nt: TGTGCCATCAGCCTCGGGACAGGTAGCAATCAGCCCCAGCATTTT
j_call: TRBJ1-5; v_call: TRBV27; d_call: .; clone_size: .; cdr3_aa: CASSFLTGQPQHF; cdr3_nt: TGTGCCAGCAGTTTCTTAACGGGTCAGCCCCAGCATTTT
j_call: TRBJ1-5; v_call: TRBV28; d_call: .; clone_size: .; cdr3_aa: CASRRDTGSNQPQHF; cdr3_nt: TGTGCCAGCAGGCGAGACACAGGTTCCAATCAGCCCCAGCATTTT
j_call: TRBJ2-5; v_call: TRBV6-6; d_call: .; clone_size: .; cdr3_aa: CASSYSETQYF; cdr3_nt: TGTGCCAGCAGTTACTCAGAGACCCAGTACTTC
j_call: TRBJ2-3; v_call: TRBV2; d_call: .; clone_size: .; cdr3_aa: CASRQGGRITDTQYF; cdr3_nt: TGTGCCAGCAGGCAGGGGGGCCGGATCACAGATACGCAGTATTTT
j_call: TRBJ2-2; v_call: TRBV29-1; d_call: .; clone_size: once; cdr3_aa: CSVVTGATGELFF; cdr3_nt: TGCAGCGTTGTGACGGGGGCTACCGGGGAGCTGTTTTTT
j_call: TRBJ2-3; v_call: TRBV10-3; d_call: TRBD2; clone_size: .; cdr3_aa: CAISESYGRNTQYF; cdr3_nt: TGTGCCATCAGTGAGTCGTACGGGAGGAATACGCAGTATTTT